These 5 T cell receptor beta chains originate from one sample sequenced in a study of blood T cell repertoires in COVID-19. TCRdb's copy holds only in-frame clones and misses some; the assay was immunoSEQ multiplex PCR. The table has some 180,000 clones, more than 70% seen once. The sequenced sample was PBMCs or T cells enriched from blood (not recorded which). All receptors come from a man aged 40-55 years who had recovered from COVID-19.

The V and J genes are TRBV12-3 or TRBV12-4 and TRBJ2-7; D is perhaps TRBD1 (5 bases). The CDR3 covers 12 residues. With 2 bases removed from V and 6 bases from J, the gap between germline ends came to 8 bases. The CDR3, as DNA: TGTGCCAGCAGTTTAAAAGGGGTCGAGCAGTACTTC. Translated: CASSLKGVEQYF.

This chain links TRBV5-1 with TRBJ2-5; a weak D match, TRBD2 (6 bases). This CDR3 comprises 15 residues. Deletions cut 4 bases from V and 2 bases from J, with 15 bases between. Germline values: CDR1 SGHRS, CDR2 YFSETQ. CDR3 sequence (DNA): TGCGCCAGCAGCCCGACCCGACGGGGGCAAGAGACCCAGTACTTC. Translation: CASSPTRRGQETQYF.

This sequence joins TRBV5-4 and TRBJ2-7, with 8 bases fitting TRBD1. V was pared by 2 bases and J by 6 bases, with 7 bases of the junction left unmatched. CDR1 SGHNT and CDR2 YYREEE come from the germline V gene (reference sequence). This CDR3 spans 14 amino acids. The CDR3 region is CASSFDRGQIEQYF. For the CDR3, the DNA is TGTGCCAGCAGCTTTGACAGGGGACAAATCGAGCAGTACTTC.

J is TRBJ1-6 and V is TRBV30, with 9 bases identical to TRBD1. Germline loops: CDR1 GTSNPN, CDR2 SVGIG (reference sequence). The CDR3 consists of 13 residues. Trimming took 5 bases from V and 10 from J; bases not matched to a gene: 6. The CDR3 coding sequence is TGTGCCTGGGAGGCGGACAGGGGCTCACCCCTCCACTTT. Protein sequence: CAWEADRGSPLHF.

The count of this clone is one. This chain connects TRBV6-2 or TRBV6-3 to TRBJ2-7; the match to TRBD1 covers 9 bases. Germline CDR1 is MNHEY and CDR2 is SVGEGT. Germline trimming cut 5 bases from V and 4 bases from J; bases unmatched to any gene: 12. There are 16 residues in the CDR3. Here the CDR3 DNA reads TGTGCCAGCAGTACTCAAGGGACAGGGAAATTTTACGAGCAGTACTTC. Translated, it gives CASSTQGTGKFYEQYF.